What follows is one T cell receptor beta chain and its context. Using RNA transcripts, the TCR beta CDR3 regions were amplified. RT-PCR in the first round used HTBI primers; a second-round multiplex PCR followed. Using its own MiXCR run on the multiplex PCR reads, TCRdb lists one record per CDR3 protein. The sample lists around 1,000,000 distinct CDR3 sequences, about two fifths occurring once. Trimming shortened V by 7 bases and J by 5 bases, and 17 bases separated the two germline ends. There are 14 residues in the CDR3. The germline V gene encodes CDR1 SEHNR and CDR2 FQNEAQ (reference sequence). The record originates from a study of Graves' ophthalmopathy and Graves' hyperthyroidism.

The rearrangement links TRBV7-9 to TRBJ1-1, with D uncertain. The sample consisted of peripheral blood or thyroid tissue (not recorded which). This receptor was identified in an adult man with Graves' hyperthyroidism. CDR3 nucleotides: TGTGCCAGCACCCCCCGACACAGCGGAACTGAAGCTTTCTTT. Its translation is CASTPRHSGTEAFF.